This T cell receptor beta chain was identified during a study of blood T cells in healthy people across ages. Trimming shortened V by 6 bases and J by 8 bases, and 13 bases separated the two germline ends. This CDR3 comprises 12 residues. A sample-barcoded 5' primer and a J-beta primer mix were used in a second PCR of about 7 to 12 cycles. Each CDR3 protein gets one entry after TCRdb re-called the 5' RACE reads with MiXCR. The table lists hundreds of thousands of distinct CDR3 sequences, 21% of them singletons. This sequence was found in a man between 65 and 85 years old in good health. The rearrangement joins TRBV12-3 or TRBV12-4 to TRBJ1-1; D gene ambiguous. Sample: blood. The CDR3 protein is CASSLRTSEAFF. The CDR3 DNA reads as TGTGCCAGCAGCCTCCGGACGTCAGAAGCTTTCTTT.